This TCR beta chain emerged from a study of a mutant IDH1 vaccine in newly diagnosed glioma. Study details: Vaccines were begun 4-6 weeks after radiotherapy alone, or with temozolomide cycles.

Remarks on this clone: What it recognizes is unknown.

As for time point: week 47, end of study. In the vaccine, a single dose held 300 ug of the mutant IDH1 20-mer peptide, along with topical imiquimod. Study observations and caveats: Most patients, 90% to 95%, showed vaccine-induced immune responses.

Produced via immunoSEQ multiplex PCR; TCRdb's table is partial and in-frame only. Altogether nearly 50,000 clones are present, approximately 84% being singletons, with the ten largest covering around 4%. The TCR originated in a young woman with glioma. Some clones in this sample may be carry-over from other donors' samples. Source: PBMCs, taken from a glioma patient whose treatment included an IDH1 peptide vaccine.

The CDR3 is CASSLGPAREQFF. In nucleotides, the CDR3 is TGTGCCAGCAGCTTAGGACCAGCTCGTGAGCAGTTCTTC. The chain joins TRBV13 to TRBJ2-1; D is uncertain. Germline values: CDR1 PRHDT, CDR2 FYEKMQ (reference sequence). This CDR3 has 13 amino acids. The V end lost 0 bases, the J end lost 9 bases, and 9 bases lay between the germline ends. The variable domain in full, completed from reference TRBV13 and TRBJ2-1, reads AAGVIQSPRHLIKEKRETATLKCYPIPRHDTVYWYQQGPGQDPQFLISFYEKMQSDKGSIPDRFSAQQFSDYHSELNMSSLELGDSALYFCASSLGPAREQFFGPGTRLTVL.